The T cell receptor (beta chain) described here comes from a study of shared clonotypes between healthy human individuals. The study's findings and limits: Non-shared clonotypes showed lower generation probabilities than clonotypes common to all four donors.

Profiling relied on immunoSEQ multiplex PCR, and the TCRdb table lists in-frame clones only, not all of them. The sample consists of approximately 1,000,000 clones, 75% to 80% of them appearing once. With respect to this clone: Its cognate antigen is unknown.

Material: memory CD4+ T cells from PBMCs. The subset was: CD45RA-negative fraction. This TCR came from a man younger than 35 in good health. Some clones in this sample may be carry-over from other donors' samples.

The CDR3 coding sequence is TGTGCCAGCAGTGACCGCGGGACAGGAAACACTGAAGCTTTCTTT. Protein: CASSDRGTGNTEAFF. The V call is TRBV28, the J call TRBJ1-1; the match to TRBD1 covers 8 bases. CDR3 length: 15 residues. Germline V gene data show CDR1 as MDHEN and CDR2 as SYDVKM. Unmatched junction bases numbered 7, after V lost 5 bases and J lost 2 bases.